This is a list of T cell receptor beta chains from one sample in a study of CD8+CD57+ T cells in acquired aplastic anemia. Each CDR3 protein is one row after TCRdb ran MiXCR on the reads. The sample includes about 180,000 distinct CDR3 sequences, roughly 43% of them seen just once. Sample: sorted CD4+, CD8+, or CD8+CD57+ T cells (not recorded which) from PBMCs. These receptor sequences come from a human donor with aplastic anemia. Each CDR3 is given with its conserved first and last residue. A D gene is named only where the DNA matches it firmly. Where a row states a size, it is once, few, many or the class of an expanded clone; other rows omit it.

V gene,CDR3 length,clone size,D gene,J gene,CDR3 DNA,CDR3 protein
TRBV20-1,14,.,TRBD1,TRBJ2-3,TGCAGTGCTAGACCCAACAGGGGTGCAGATACGCAGTATTTT,CSARPNRGADTQYF
TRBV25-1,14,.,TRBD2,TRBJ2-3,TGTGCCAGCAGTGAAGGGGGAGGGGAAGATACGCAGTATTTT,CASSEGGGEDTQYF
TRBV29-1,13,.,TRBD1,TRBJ2-5,TGCAGCGTAGCCGGGACAGGGGGAGAGACCCAGTACTTC,CSVAGTGGETQYF
TRBV20-1,13,.,.,TRBJ1-5,TGCAGTGCTAGGGAGGTAAATCTCCTGGTCTCGCATTTT,CSAREVNLLVSHF
TRBV20-1,14,many,TRBD1,TRBJ2-1,TGCAGTGCTACCCGGACAGGTGGGGACAATGAGCAGCTCTTC,CSATRTGGDNEQLF
TRBV6-1,13,.,.,TRBJ1-5,TGTGCCAGCAGCTGGGGAAGCAATCAGCCCCAGCATTTT,CASSWGSNQPQHF
TRBV5-6,15,once,TRBD1,TRBJ2-7,TGTGCCAGCAGCACAGAAGGGACAGGGAAGGTCGAGCAGTACTTC,CASSTEGTGKVEQYF
TRBV2,13,.,.,TRBJ2-7,TGTGCCAGCAGTGTAACAGGGCCCTACGAGCAGTACTTC,CASSVTGPYEQYF
TRBV6-5,14,many,.,TRBJ1-2,TGTGCCAGCAGTTACTCGTCGTCTGGGGTCGGCTACACCTTC,CASSYSSSGVGYTF
TRBV7-9,15,once,TRBD1,TRBJ1-1,TGTGCCAGCAGCTTAGGACAGGGATTGAACACTGAAGCTTTCTTT,CASSLGQGLNTEAFF
TRBV2,13,many,.,TRBJ1-1,TGTGCCAGCAGTGAAGACTGGAACACTGAAGCTTTCTTT,CASSEDWNTEAFF
TRBV3-1,16,many,TRBD2,TRBJ2-7,TGTGCCAGCAGCCAAGGCCTAGCGGGGGGGGTCTACGAGCAGTACTTC,CASSQGLAGGVYEQYF
TRBV2,14,.,TRBD1,TRBJ2-7,TGTGCCAGCAGAAAGACAGGGGAAGGGAACGAGCAGTACTTC,CASRKTGEGNEQYF
TRBV5-1,15,many,TRBD1,TRBJ2-5,TGCGCCAGCAGCTTTGGGACAGGGATTCAAGAGACCCAGTACTTC,CASSFGTGIQETQYF
TRBV7-3,15,many,.,TRBJ1-1,TGTGCCAGCAGCCTCGAGGGGGGCATGAACACTGAAGCTTTCTTT,CASSLEGGMNTEAFF
TRBV7-9,12,.,.,TRBJ1-2,TGTGCCAGCAGCTGGGGTATAGATGGCTACACCTTC,CASSWGIDGYTF
TRBV6-5,18,few,.,TRBJ2-5,TGTGCCAGCAGCGCGACATTTCGCAGTGGGGGTTATCAAGAGACCCAGTACTTC,CASSATFRSGGYQETQYF
TRBV20-1,12,.,TRBD2,TRBJ2-7,TGCAGTGTCCAGCGGGAGGCGGCCGAGCAGTACTTC,CSVQREAAEQYF
TRBV5-4,15,.,.,TRBJ1-6,TGTGCCAGCAGCCCTCTTGGCAGTAATAATTCACCCCTCCACTTT,CASSPLGSNNSPLHF
TRBV15,15,few,TRBD1,TRBJ2-7,TGTGCCACCAGCAGAGATCAGGGGGCCCCATACGAGCAGTACTTC,CATSRDQGAPYEQYF
TRBV24-1,16,.,.,TRBJ2-2,TGTGCCACCAGTGAAGGCGGTGCCACCTACACCGGGGAGCTGTTTTTT,CATSEGGATYTGELFF
TRBV12-3/TRBV12-4,16,many,.,TRBJ1-1,TGTGCCAGCAGTCACTCAACAGGGTTAGGGAACACTGAAGCTTTCTTT,CASSHSTGLGNTEAFF
TRBV7-2,14,.,TRBD1,TRBJ2-7,TGTGCCAGCAGCTTCGACAGGGTTTCCTACGAGCAGTACTTC,CASSFDRVSYEQYF
TRBV7-3,12,few,.,TRBJ2-2,TGTGCCAGCAGCTTACTTAGCGGGGAGCTGTTTTTT,CASSLLSGELFF
TRBV6-1,14,.,.,TRBJ2-6,TGTGCCAGCAGTCCGGATACTGGGGCTAACGTCCTGACTTTC,CASSPDTGANVLTF
TRBV2,14,many,.,TRBJ1-2,TGTGCCAGCAGTCTCAAGATATCTTCTTATGGCTACACCTTC,CASSLKISSYGYTF
TRBV20-1,15,many,TRBD2,TRBJ2-1,TGCAGTGCTCGACAAGCTAGCGGCTTCTACAATGAGCAGTTCTTC,CSARQASGFYNEQFF
TRBV20-1,15,.,.,TRBJ2-7,TGCAGTGCTAGCCACCGGTCAGCGGGCTCCTACGAGCAGTACTTC,CSASHRSAGSYEQYF
TRBV6-5,14,many,.,TRBJ1-1,TGTGCCAGCAGTTACGGGGGTTCTCGCACTGAAGCTTTCTTT,CASSYGGSRTEAFF
TRBV5-1,17,.,TRBD1,TRBJ2-7,TGCGCCAGCAGCTTGCAACCCTCCGGGACAGGGGGCGACGAGCAGTACTTC,CASSLQPSGTGGDEQYF
TRBV6-1,14,many,.,TRBJ1-5,TGTGCCAGCAGTGAAGTTGGAGGCAATCAGCCCCAGCATTTT,CASSEVGGNQPQHF
TRBV10-3,13,.,TRBD1,TRBJ2-1,TGTGCCATAGGACAGGGGATCCCCGATGAGCAGTTCTTC,CAIGQGIPDEQFF
TRBV15,12,many,.,TRBJ2-5,TGTGCCACCAGCTCCCCCCGGCGGACCCAGTACTTC,CATSSPRRTQYF
TRBV19,14,.,.,TRBJ2-2,TGTGCCAGTAGTGCCGGACACTTCACCGGGGAGCTGTTTTTT,CASSAGHFTGELFF
TRBV20-1,14,many,.,TRBJ1-4,TGCAGTGCCTCAGCCGTGGGGGAACCTAGGGGACTGTTTTTT,CSASAVGEPRGLFF
TRBV25-1,11,many,.,TRBJ1-1,TGTGCCAGCAGTGAATCGGGGGAAGCTTTCTTT,CASSESGEAFF
TRBV7-2,14,.,.,TRBJ2-7,TGTGCCAGCAGCCCCCCCACTTTCTCTTCCGAGCAGTACTTC,CASSPPTFSSEQYF
TRBV2,14,.,TRBD2,TRBJ2-3,TGTGCCAGAACGGGGGGGCCAGACACAGATACGCAGTATTTT,CARTGGPDTDTQYF
TRBV7-3,8,once,.,TRBJ1-2,TGTGCCACCCTCGGCCGGATCTTC,CATLGRIF
TRBV7-8,12,many,TRBD1,TRBJ1-1,TGTGCCAGCACCCCAGGGGGTCCTGAAGCTTTCTTT,CASTPGGPEAFF
TRBV19,15,.,.,TRBJ1-1,TGTGCCAGTAGTATAGAGGCCCGAAGAAACACTGAAGCTTTCTTT,CASSIEARRNTEAFF
TRBV5-1,13,.,.,TRBJ2-7,TGCGCCAGCCTGGAGGAGGGTTCCTACGAGCAGTACTTC,CASLEEGSYEQYF
TRBV12-5,16,many,TRBD1,TRBJ1-2,TGTGCTAGCACGATCGGACAGGGGAACGGGAACTATGGCTACACCTTC,CASTIGQGNGNYGYTF
TRBV12-3/TRBV12-4,15,.,TRBD2,TRBJ2-7,TGTGCCATCAGCGGGACTAGCGGGAGCGCCTACGAGCAGTACTTC,CAISGTSGSAYEQYF
TRBV25-1,15,.,TRBD1,TRBJ2-5,TGTGCCAGCAGTGCCGCGACAGGGGGCGATGGGACCCAGTACTTC,CASSAATGGDGTQYF
TRBV24-1,14,few,.,TRBJ1-2,TGTGCCACCAGTACAGGGAGTTCTAACTATGGCTACACCTTC,CATSTGSSNYGYTF
TRBV20-1,13,many,.,TRBJ1-5,TGCAGTGCTAGAGACAGGGTAGGACAGCCCCAGCATTTT,CSARDRVGQPQHF
TRBV2,14,many,.,TRBJ2-5,TGTGCCAGCAGTGACGGAGTCTACGTGGAGACCCAGTACTTC,CASSDGVYVETQYF
TRBV10-3,16,.,.,TRBJ1-1,TGTGCCATCAGGGATTCGGGGGCAGCCTCGAACACTGAAGCTTTCTTT,CAIRDSGAASNTEAFF
TRBV7-6,14,.,.,TRBJ1-1,TGTGCCAGCAGCTCCTTGACGGAGGACACTGAAGCTTTCTTT,CASSSLTEDTEAFF
TRBV12-3/TRBV12-4,14,many,TRBD1,TRBJ1-2,TGTGCCAGCGGGACAGCGAAGATTCCTGATGGCTACACCTTC,CASGTAKIPDGYTF
TRBV2,11,.,.,TRBJ1-6,TGTGCCAGCAGACAGGGACCACCCCTCCACTTT,CASRQGPPLHF
TRBV20-1,11,.,.,TRBJ1-1,TGCAGTGCTTGGAAGAACACTGAAGCTTTCTTT,CSAWKNTEAFF
TRBV6-5,16,few,.,TRBJ2-2,TGTGCCAGCAGTTACCTAGGCCAGTTAGGTACCGGGGAGCTGTTTTTT,CASSYLGQLGTGELFF
TRBV6-5,14,many,TRBD1,TRBJ2-7,TGTGCCAGCAGTTACGAGACAGGGGTCTACGAGCAGTACTTC,CASSYETGVYEQYF
TRBV14,15,many,TRBD1,TRBJ1-6,TGTGCCAGCAGCCGAAGACAGGGTATGGGATCACCCCTCCACTTT,CASSRRQGMGSPLHF
TRBV29-1,15,.,TRBD1,TRBJ1-2,TGCAGCGTTGCCGACCAAACAGGGGGCGACGGTGGCTACACCTTC,CSVADQTGGDGGYTF